This paragraph covers one T cell receptor (beta chain) sequence. This sample stems from a study of blood T cell repertoires in COVID-19. Looking at the study overall: Researchers got acute and convalescent COVID-19 samples from the United States, Italy and Spain.

Sequenced by immunoSEQ multiplex PCR; TCRdb stores in-frame clones only, minus some. Of fewer than 150,000 clones detected, less than 85% appear once; the ten largest clones hold 5.5% to 7%. The length of the CDR3 is 13 residues. Trimming shortened V by 1 base and J by 4 bases, and 5 bases separated the two germline ends. Germline-derived CDR1 and CDR2 are LNHDA and SQIVND (reference sequence). This sequence was found in a human donor in a cohort sampled during active COVID-19. This chain links TRBV19 with TRBJ1-5; no clear D. Sequenced sample: peripheral blood. CDR3 residues: CASSIVMNQPQHF. For the CDR3, the DNA is TGTGCCAGTAGTATAGTAATGAATCAGCCCCAGCATTTT.